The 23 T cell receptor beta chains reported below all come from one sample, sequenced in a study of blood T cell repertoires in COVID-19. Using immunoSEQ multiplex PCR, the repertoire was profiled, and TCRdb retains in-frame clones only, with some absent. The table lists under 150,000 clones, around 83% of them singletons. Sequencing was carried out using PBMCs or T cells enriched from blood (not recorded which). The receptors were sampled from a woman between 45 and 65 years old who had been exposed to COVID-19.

The CDR3 protein is CASSSGLAGLETQYF. CDR3 coding DNA: TGCGCCAGCAGCAGCGGACTAGCGGGCTTAGAGACCCAGTACTTC. J is TRBJ2-5 and V is TRBV5-1; 11 nucleotides match TRBD2. The CDR3 is 15 amino acids. The trim removed 4 bases at V and 4 bases at J, leaving 6 bases unmatched. The germline CDR1 and CDR2 sequences are SGHRS and YFSETQ.

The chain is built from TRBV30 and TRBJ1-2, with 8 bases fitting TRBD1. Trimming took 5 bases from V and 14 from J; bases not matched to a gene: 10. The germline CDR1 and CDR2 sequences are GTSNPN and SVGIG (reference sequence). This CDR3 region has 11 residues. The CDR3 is CAWGLGQAPTF. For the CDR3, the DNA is TGTGCCTGGGGTCTGGGACAGGCCCCTACCTTC.

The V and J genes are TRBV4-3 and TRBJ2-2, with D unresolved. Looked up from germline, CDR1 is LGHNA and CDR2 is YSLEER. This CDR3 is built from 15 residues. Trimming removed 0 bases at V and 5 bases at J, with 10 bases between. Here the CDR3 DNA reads TGCGCCAGCAGCCAAGATGCCCGCGGAACCGGGGAGCTGTTTTTT. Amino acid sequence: CASSQDARGTGELFF.

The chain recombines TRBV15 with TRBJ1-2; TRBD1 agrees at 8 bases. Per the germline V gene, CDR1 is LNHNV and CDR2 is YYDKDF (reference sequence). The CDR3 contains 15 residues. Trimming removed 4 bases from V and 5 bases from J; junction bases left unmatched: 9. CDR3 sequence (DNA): TGTGCCACCAGCACCCGGACAGGGACCCATTATGGCTACACCTTC. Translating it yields CATSTRTGTHYGYTF.

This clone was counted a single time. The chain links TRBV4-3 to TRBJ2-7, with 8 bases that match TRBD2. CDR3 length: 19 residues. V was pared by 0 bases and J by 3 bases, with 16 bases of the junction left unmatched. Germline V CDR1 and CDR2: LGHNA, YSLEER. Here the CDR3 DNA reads TGCGCCAGCAGCCAAGATCTGGGGACTAGATCGACCGGGGGCTACGAGCAGTACTTC. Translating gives CASSQDLGTRSTGGYEQYF.

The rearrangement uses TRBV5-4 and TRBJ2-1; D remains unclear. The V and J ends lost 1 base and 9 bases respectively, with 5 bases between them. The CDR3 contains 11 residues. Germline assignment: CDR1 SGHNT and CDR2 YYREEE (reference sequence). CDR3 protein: CASSLPGEQFF. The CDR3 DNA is TGTGCCAGCAGCTTGCCCGGTGAGCAGTTCTTC.

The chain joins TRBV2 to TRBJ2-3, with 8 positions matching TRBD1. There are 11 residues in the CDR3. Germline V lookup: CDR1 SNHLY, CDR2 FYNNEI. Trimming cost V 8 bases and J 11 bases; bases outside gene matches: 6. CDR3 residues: CASRHRGEQYF. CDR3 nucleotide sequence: TGTGCCAGCCGTCACAGGGGGGAGCAGTATTTT.

This CDR3 is CASSEMDRGSYTF. DNA of the CDR3: TGTGCCAGCAGCGAGATGGACAGGGGGTCCTACACCTTC. This chain links TRBV7-2 with TRBJ1-2; TRBD1 matches at 10 bases. The V gene end was trimmed by 5 bases and the J gene end by 10 bases; junction bases not matched to a gene: 7. The V gene's germline CDR1 is SGHTA and CDR2 FQGNSA. The CDR3 loop spans 13 amino acids.

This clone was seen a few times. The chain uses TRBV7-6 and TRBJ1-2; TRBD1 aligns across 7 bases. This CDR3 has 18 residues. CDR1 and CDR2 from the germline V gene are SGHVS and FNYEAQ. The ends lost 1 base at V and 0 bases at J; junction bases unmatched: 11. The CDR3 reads CASSLVQGTSQTNYGYTF. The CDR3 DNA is TGTGCCAGCAGCTTAGTACAGGGGACTAGCCAGACTAACTATGGCTACACCTTC.

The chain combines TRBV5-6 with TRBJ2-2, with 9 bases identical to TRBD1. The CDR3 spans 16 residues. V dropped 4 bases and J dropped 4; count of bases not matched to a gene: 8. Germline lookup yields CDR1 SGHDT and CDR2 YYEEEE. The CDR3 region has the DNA TGTGCCAGCAGCCATTCCGGGACAGGGCGCACCGGGGAGCTGTTTTTT. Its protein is CASSHSGTGRTGELFF.

CDR3 region: CASSSPSGPYNEQFF. The CDR3 DNA reads TGTGCCAGCAGTTCCCCTAGCGGTCCTTACAATGAGCAGTTCTTC. The chain couples TRBV27 to TRBJ2-1, with TRBD2 identical over 7 bases. V shed 4 bases and J 4 bases; nucleotides not matched to a gene: 7. Germline V gene sequence: CDR1 MNHEY, CDR2 SMNVEV (reference sequence). The CDR3 loop spans 15 amino acids.

The CDR3 is CASSRKERGTSYEQYF. DNA for the CDR3: TGTGCCAGCAGTCGCAAGGAGCGGGGGACCTCCTACGAGCAGTACTTC. The chain employs TRBV6-6 and TRBJ2-7; 8 bases line up with TRBD2. CDR3 length: 16 residues. V shed 5 bases and J 0 bases; nucleotides not matched to a gene: 9. CDR1 is MNHNY and CDR2 is SVGAGI in the germline V gene (reference sequence).

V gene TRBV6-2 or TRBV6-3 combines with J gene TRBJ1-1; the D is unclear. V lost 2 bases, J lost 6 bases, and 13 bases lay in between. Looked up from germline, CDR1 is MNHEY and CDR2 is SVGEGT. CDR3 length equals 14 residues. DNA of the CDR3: TGTGCCAGCAGTTACGCGGAGCGGGCCCCTGAAGCTTTCTTT. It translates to CASSYAERAPEAFF.

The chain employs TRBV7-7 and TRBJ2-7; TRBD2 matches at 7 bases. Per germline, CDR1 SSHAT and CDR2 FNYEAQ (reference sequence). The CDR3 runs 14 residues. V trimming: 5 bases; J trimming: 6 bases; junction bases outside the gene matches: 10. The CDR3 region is CASSPLGAGIEQYF. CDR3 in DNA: TGTGCCAGCAGCCCCCTAGGAGCGGGGATCGAGCAGTACTTC.

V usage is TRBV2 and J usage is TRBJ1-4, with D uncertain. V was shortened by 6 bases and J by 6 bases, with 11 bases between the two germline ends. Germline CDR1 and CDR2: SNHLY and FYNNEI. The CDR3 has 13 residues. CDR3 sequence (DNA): TGTGCCAGCAGGGACCGGGGATATGAAAAACTGTTTTTT. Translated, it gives CASRDRGYEKLFF.

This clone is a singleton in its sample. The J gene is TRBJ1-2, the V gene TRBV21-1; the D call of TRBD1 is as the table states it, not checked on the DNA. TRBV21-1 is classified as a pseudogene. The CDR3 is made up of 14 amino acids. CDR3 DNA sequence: TGTGCCAGCAGCACGCTACAGGGAACCTATGGCTACACCTTC. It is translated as CASSTLQGTYGYTF.

The chain's CDR3 is CATSGRENYNEQFF. CDR3 coding DNA: TGTGCCACCAGTGGTCGGGAGAACTACAATGAGCAGTTCTTC. This chain links TRBV24-1 with TRBJ2-1, with D tentatively TRBD2 (6 bases). CDR1 is KGHDR, CDR2 SFDVKD, per germline. V lost 5 bases and J lost 3, with 10 bases in between. The CDR3 consists of 14 residues.

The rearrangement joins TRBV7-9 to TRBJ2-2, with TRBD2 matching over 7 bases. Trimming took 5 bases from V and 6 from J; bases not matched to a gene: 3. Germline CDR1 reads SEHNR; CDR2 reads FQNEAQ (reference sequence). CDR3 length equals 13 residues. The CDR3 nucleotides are TGTGCCAGCAGCGCCGGACTAGCCGGGGAGCTGTTTTTT. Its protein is CASSAGLAGELFF.

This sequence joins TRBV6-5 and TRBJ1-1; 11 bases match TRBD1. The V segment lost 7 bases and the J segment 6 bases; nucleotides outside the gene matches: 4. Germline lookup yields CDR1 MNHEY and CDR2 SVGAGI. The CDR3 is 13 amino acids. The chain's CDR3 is CASKDRGRSEAFF. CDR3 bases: TGTGCCAGCAAGGACAGGGGGCGATCTGAAGCTTTCTTT.

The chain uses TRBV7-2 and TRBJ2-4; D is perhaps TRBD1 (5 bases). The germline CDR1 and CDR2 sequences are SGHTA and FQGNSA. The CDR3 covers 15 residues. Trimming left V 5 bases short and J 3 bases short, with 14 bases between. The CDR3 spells CASSLIDSDKNIQYF. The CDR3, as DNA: TGTGCCAGCAGCCTCATTGACAGCGACAAAAACATTCAGTACTTC.

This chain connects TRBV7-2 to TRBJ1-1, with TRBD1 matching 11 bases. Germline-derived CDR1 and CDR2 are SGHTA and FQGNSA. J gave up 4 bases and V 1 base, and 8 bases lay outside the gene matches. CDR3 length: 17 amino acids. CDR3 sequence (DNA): TGTGCCAGCAGCTTAGTACCCGGGACAGGGGGGGGCACTGAAGCTTTCTTT. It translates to CASSLVPGTGGGTEAFF.

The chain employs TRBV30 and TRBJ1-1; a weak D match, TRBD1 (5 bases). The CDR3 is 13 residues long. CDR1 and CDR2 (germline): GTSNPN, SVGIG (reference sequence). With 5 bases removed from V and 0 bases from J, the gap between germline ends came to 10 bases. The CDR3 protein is CAWEQGMNTEAFF. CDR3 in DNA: TGTGCCTGGGAGCAGGGCATGAACACTGAAGCTTTCTTT.

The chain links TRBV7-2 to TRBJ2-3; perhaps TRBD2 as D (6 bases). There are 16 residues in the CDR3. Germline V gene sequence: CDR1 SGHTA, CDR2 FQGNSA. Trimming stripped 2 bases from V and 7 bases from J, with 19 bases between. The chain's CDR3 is CASSLRDLRVGYTQYF. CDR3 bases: TGTGCCAGCAGCTTAAGGGACTTGCGGGTTGGTTATACGCAGTATTTT. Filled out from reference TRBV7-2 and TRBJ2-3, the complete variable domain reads GAGVSQSPSNKVTEKGKDVELRCDPISGHTALYWYRQSLGQGLEFLIYFQGNSAPDKSGLPSDRFSAERTGGSVSTLTIQRTQQEDSAVYLCASSLRDLRVGYTQYFGPGTRLTVL.